The T cell receptor (beta chain) under discussion was sequenced for a study of shared clonotypes between healthy human individuals. Study-wide points: Apart from blood, nothing was sampled; tissue repertoires likely differ. Estimated richness was generally greater in naive than memory subsets.

About this clone: Antigen: not known.

Generated by immunoSEQ multiplex PCR, the TCRdb table keeps only in-frame clones and is missing some. The sample lists about 2.4 million clones, roughly 93% occurring once. CDR3 size: 15 residues. This TCR derives from a man aged 18 to 29 in good health. Some clones in this sample may be carry-over from other donors' samples. J is TRBJ2-7 and V is TRBV21-1; TRBD1 was called by the table and not checked on the DNA. TRBV21-1 is a listed pseudogene. The sample was naive CD4+ T cells from PBMCs. The subset is: CD45RA+ positively selected. CDR3 in DNA: TGTGCCAGCAGCGACACAGGCTACAGCTCCTACGAGCAGTACTTC. Its protein is CASSDTGYSSYEQYF.